The entry that follows covers one TCR beta chain sequence. These data originate in a study of blood T cell repertoires in COVID-19. The wider study: Donors in the United States, Italy and Spain gave samples during acute or convalescent COVID-19. PBMCs, B-cell-depleted T cells, or T cells provided the cDNA or gDNA that made up the material.

From germline, CDR1 is LGHDT and CDR2 YNNKEL (reference sequence). The CDR3 covers 16 residues. V was trimmed by 3 bases and J by 5 bases, leaving 18 bases between them. In the original analysis: Scientists estimated how many nucleated cells there were by amplifying reference gene primers. Using immunoSEQ multiplex PCR, the repertoire was profiled, and TCRdb retains in-frame clones only, with some absent. V, J and clone size were drawn from that table, and D and trimming were deduced from the DNA. The sample shows tens of thousands of clones, over 75% of them seen only once. The sequencing input was peripheral blood. This sequence joins TRBV3-1 (or the pseudogene TRBV3-2) and TRBJ2-3, with a weak D call TRBD2 (6 bases). The sequence derives from a human donor in a cohort sampled during active COVID-19. CDR3 residues: CASSQGPRGGGDTQYF. CDR3 DNA sequence: TGTGCCAGCAGCCAGGGCCCGAGGGGAGGTGGAGATACGCAGTATTTT.